This T cell receptor beta chain emerged from a study of control samples from healthy donors and cancer patients. The repertoire was sequenced with immunoSEQ multiplex PCR; TCRdb's copy has only in-frame clones and lacks some. The sample has 85,000 to 110,000 clones; 85% to 90% are singletons. V shed 7 bases and J shed 6 bases, with 9 bases lying between them. CDR3 length equals 10 residues. The germline V gene encodes CDR1 DFQATT and CDR2 SNEGSKA (reference sequence). This sequence was found in a man aged 60 to 69 with lung cancer. The chain joins TRBV20-1 to TRBJ1-1; D remains ambiguous. The sample taken for sequencing was PBMCs. The DNA of the CDR3 is TGCAGTGTGGGGAGGGCTGAAGCTTTCTTT. Protein: CSVGRAEAFF.